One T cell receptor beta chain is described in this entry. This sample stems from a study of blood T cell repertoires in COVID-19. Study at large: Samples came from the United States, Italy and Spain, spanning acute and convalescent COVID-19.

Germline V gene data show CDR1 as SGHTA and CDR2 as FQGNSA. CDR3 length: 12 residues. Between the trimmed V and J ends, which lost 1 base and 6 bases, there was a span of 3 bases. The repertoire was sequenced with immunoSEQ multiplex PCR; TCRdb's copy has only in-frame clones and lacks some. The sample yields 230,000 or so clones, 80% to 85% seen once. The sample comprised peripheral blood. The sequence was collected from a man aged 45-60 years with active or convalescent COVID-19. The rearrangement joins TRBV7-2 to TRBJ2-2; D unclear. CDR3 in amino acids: CASSLVSGELFF. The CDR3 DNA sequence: TGTGCCAGCAGCTTAGTATCCGGGGAGCTGTTTTTT.